The next 16 T cell receptor beta chains were all read from a single sample in a study of cytomegalovirus exposure and HLA in healthy donors. The PCR used 60 Vbeta and 13 Jbeta primers. Sequencing was performed with immunoSEQ multiplex PCR; in TCRdb, only in-frame clones are kept and a portion is missing. Seen here are tens of thousands of clones, 83% observed once, and the top ten hold roughly 4%. The sequencing sample was made of PBMCs. These receptors all come from a man aged 30-40 years in good health and CMV-seronegative.

V usage is TRBV6-4 and J usage is TRBJ1-2; 7 bases match TRBD1. Germline trimming cut 3 bases from V and 6 bases from J; bases unmatched to any gene: 4. The CDR3 has 13 residues. Germline lookup yields CDR1 MRHNA and CDR2 SNTAGT. This CDR3 is CASSESTGDGYTF. CDR3 nucleotide sequence: TGTGCCAGCAGTGAATCCACAGGGGATGGCTACACCTTC.

The V gene is TRBV2, the J gene TRBJ1-6, with 7 bases that match TRBD1. The CDR3 runs 15 residues. Looked up from germline, CDR1 is SNHLY and CDR2 is FYNNEI. After removal of 6 bases from V and 1 base from J, the junction contained 3 bases not matched to a gene. The CDR3: CASSQGVSYNSPLHF. The CDR3 DNA reads as TGTGCCAGCAGCCAGGGGGTATCCTATAATTCACCCCTCCACTTT. Variable domain in full (rest from reference TRBV2 and TRBJ1-6): EPEVTQTPSHQVTQMGQEVILRCVPISNHLYFYWYRQILGQKVEFLVSFYNNEISEKSEIFDDQFSVERPDGSNFTLKIRSTKLEDSAMYFCASSQGVSYNSPLHFGNGTRLTVT.

The V and J genes are TRBV7-2 and TRBJ1-1, with D hard to call. Germline CDR1 is SGHTA and CDR2 is FQGNSA. The CDR3 extends over 13 amino acids. Trimming removed 1 base at V and 3 bases at J, with 6 bases between. CDR3 DNA: TGTGCCAGCAGCTTAGTTCAGGACACTGAAGCTTTCTTT. Translation gives CASSLVQDTEAFF.

The CDR3 loop is CASSDTEGYNEQFF. The CDR3 DNA follows: TGCGCCAGCAGTGACACGGAGGGCTACAATGAGCAGTTCTTC. The chain recombines TRBV10-1 with TRBJ2-1; possibly TRBD2 for D (6 bases). The CDR3 spans 14 residues. V lost 3 bases to trimming and J lost 3 bases, with 9 bases between them. Per the germline V gene, CDR1 is WNHNN and CDR2 is SYGVQD (reference sequence).

Here the CDR3 reads CASIPIPAQVNTEAFF. The DNA for the CDR3 is TGTGCCAGCATACCGATCCCGGCGCAGGTGAACACTGAAGCTTTCTTT. The chain couples TRBV27 to TRBJ1-1; D unresolved. Looked up from germline, CDR1 is MNHEY and CDR2 is SMNVEV (reference sequence). The length of the CDR3 is 16 residues. The V end was cut by 7 bases, the J end by 0 bases, with 18 bases between.

A remark on this clone: One end of the junction does not line up with germline, which may come from a read error. The chain recombines TRBV7-7 with TRBJ2-7; the D gene is possibly TRBD2 (7 bases). Germline V CDR1 and CDR2: SSHAT, FNYEAQ (reference sequence). CDR3 length: 16 residues. The CDR3 coding sequence is TGTGCTAGCAGCTTAGGGGAAGGGGAGGGGGACTACGAGCAGTACTTC. This sequence encodes CASSLGEGEGDYEQYF.

This sequence joins TRBV19 and TRBJ1-1; tentative D call: TRBD1 (6 bases). V lost 6 bases and J lost 4, with 21 bases in between. The CDR3 runs 16 residues. Germline V CDR1 and CDR2: LNHDA, SQIVND (reference sequence). The CDR3, as DNA: TGTGCCAGTAGCCCTTACAGGGAGAGGCCTCTCACTGAAGCTTTCTTT. It yields the protein CASSPYRERPLTEAFF.

The V and J genes are TRBV7-2 and TRBJ1-5; 7 bases agree with TRBD1. The trim removed 5 bases at V and 6 bases at J, leaving 7 bases unmatched. This CDR3 is 14 amino acids long. Germline-derived CDR1 and CDR2 are SGHTA and FQGNSA. DNA for the CDR3: TGTGCCAGCAGCCCAGGGGGGACTCTTCAGCCCCAGCATTTT. Residues: CASSPGGTLQPQHF.

The chain combines TRBV7-6 with TRBJ2-3; 7 bases align to TRBD2. Per germline, CDR1 SGHVS and CDR2 FNYEAQ. The V segment lost 5 bases and the J segment 1 base; nucleotides outside the gene matches: 9. The CDR3 covers 16 residues. CDR3 in amino acids: CASSPRTSLGTDTQYF. Here the CDR3 DNA reads TGTGCCAGCAGCCCACGGACTAGTCTCGGCACAGATACGCAGTATTTT.

The rearrangement uses TRBV7-9 and TRBJ2-7, with D possibly matching TRBD1 (6 bases). Germline V gene sequence: CDR1 SEHNR, CDR2 FQNEAQ (reference sequence). V was cut by 5 bases and J by 6 bases, with 8 bases left in between. The CDR3 sequence is 11 residues long. The chain's CDR3 is CASSRDIEQYF. The CDR3 DNA sequence: TGTGCCAGCAGCCGGGACATCGAGCAGTACTTC.

The gene calls are TRBV30 and TRBJ2-7, with TRBD1 identical over 8 bases. From germline, CDR1 is GTSNPN and CDR2 SVGIG (reference sequence). With 1 base clipped from V and 4 bases from J, the junction kept 0 bases outside the gene matches. The CDR3 runs 12 residues. CDR3 loop: CAWSGQGYEQYF. The CDR3 bases are TGTGCCTGGAGTGGACAGGGGTACGAGCAGTACTTC.

V and J are TRBV4-3 and TRBJ2-2, with TRBD2 as a possible D gene (6 bases). Trimming took off 0 bases at V and 2 bases at J, with 16 bases between the two ends. CDR3 length equals 18 residues. Germline V lookup: CDR1 LGHNA, CDR2 YSLEER. The CDR3 coding sequence is TGCGCCAGCAGCCAAGAAAACCTTCGGGGGAGAAACACCGGGGAGCTGTTTTTT. Amino acids: CASSQENLRGRNTGELFF.

The chain combines TRBV20-1 with TRBJ2-5; D call uncertain. Trimming took off 3 bases at V and 5 bases at J, with 7 bases between the two ends. Germline V CDR1 and CDR2: DFQATT, SNEGSKA (reference sequence). The CDR3 extends over 11 amino acids. The CDR3 region has the DNA TGCAGTGCTAGGGAGCGCGAGACCCAGTACTTC. As protein: CSARERETQYF.

The rearrangement links TRBV5-1 to TRBJ1-4, with 8 bases matching TRBD1. The CDR3 loop spans 15 amino acids. The germline V gene encodes CDR1 SGHRS and CDR2 YFSETQ. The junction had 8 bases not matched to a gene; V was cut back by 5 bases and J by 5 bases. The CDR3 region is CASRRPGQENEKLFF. In nucleotides, the CDR3 is TGCGCCAGCAGACGACCGGGACAGGAGAATGAAAAACTGTTTTTT. Together with reference TRBV5-1 and TRBJ1-4, the CDR3 gives the full variable domain: KAGVTQTPRYLIKTRGQQVTLSCSPISGHRSVSWYQQTPGQGLQFLFEYFSETQRNKGNFPGRFSGRQFSNSRSEMNVSTLELGDSALYLCASRRPGQENEKLFFGSGTQLSVL.

This rearrangement joins TRBV7-9 to TRBJ2-7; D call uncertain. Germline loops: CDR1 SEHNR, CDR2 FQNEAQ (reference sequence). CDR3 length: 13 amino acids. The ends were cut back, 5 bases at V and 2 bases at J, with 10 bases in the middle. The CDR3 spells CASSASGTYEQYF. CDR3 sequence (DNA): TGTGCCAGCAGCGCCTCAGGAACCTACGAGCAGTACTTC.

This sequence joins TRBV14 and TRBJ2-2, with D perhaps TRBD2 (5 bases). Germline V CDR1 and CDR2: SGHDN, FVKESK. V lost 0 bases, J lost 6 bases, and 11 bases lay in between. This CDR3 contains 15 residues. CDR3 protein: CASSQDRGWAGELFF. CDR3 DNA: TGTGCCAGCAGCCAAGACAGAGGGTGGGCCGGGGAGCTGTTTTTT.